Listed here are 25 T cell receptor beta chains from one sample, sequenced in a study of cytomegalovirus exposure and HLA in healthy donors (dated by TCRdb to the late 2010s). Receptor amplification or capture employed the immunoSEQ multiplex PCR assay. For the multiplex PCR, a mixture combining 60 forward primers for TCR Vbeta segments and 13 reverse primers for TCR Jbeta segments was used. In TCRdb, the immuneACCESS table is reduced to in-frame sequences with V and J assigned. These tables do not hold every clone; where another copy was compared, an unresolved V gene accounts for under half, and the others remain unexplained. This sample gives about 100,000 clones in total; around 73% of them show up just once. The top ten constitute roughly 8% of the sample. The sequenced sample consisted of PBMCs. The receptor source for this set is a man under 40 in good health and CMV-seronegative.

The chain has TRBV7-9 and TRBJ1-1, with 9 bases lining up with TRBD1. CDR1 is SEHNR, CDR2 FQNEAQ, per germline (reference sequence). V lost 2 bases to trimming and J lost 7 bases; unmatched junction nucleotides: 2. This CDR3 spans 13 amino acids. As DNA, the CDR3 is TGTGCCAGCAGCTTAACAGGGGGCATTGAAGCTTTCTTT. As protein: CASSLTGGIEAFF.

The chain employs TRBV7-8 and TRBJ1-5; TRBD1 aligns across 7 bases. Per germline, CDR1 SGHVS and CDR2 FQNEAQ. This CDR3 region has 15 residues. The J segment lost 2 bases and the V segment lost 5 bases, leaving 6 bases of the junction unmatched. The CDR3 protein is CASSVDRVGNQPQHF. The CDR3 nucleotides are TGTGCCAGCAGCGTAGACAGGGTGGGCAATCAGCCCCAGCATTTT.

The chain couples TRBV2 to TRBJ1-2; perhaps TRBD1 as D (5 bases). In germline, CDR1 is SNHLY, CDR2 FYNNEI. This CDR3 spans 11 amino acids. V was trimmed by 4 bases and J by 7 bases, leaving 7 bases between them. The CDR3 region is CASSGGVGYTF. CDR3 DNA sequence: TGTGCCAGCAGTGGGGGGGTTGGCTACACCTTC.

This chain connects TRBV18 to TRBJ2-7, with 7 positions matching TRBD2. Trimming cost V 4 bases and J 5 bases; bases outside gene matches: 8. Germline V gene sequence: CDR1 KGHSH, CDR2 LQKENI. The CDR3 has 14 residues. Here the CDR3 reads CASSRSGTMNEQYF. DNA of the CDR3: TGTGCCAGCTCACGGAGCGGGACCATGAACGAGCAGTACTTC.

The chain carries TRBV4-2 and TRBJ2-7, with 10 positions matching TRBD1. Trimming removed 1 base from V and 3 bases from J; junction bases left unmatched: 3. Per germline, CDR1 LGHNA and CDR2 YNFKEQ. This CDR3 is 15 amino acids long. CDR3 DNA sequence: TGTGCCAGCAGCCAAGGAAGGACAGGGGGCTACGAGCAGTACTTC. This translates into CASSQGRTGGYEQYF.

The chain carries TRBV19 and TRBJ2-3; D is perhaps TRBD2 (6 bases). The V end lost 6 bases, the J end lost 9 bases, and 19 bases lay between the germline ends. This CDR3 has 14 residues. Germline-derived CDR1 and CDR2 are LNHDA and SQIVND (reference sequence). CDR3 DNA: TGTGCCAGTAGAAGGTCTCGCGGGACGGGCACGCAGTATTTT. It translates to CASRRSRGTGTQYF.

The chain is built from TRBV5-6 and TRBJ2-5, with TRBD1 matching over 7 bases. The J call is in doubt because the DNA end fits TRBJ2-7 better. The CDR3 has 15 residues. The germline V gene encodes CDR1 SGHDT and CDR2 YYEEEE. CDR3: CASSLGQGASYEQYF. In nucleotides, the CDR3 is TGTGCCAGCAGCTTGGGACAGGGCGCCTCCTACGAGCAGTACTTC.

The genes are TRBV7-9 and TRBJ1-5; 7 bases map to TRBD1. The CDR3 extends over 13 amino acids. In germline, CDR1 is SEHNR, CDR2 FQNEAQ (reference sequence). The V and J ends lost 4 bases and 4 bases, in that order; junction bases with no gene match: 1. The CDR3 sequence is CASSSGQNQPQHF. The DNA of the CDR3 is TGTGCCAGCAGCTCGGGACAGAATCAGCCCCAGCATTTT.

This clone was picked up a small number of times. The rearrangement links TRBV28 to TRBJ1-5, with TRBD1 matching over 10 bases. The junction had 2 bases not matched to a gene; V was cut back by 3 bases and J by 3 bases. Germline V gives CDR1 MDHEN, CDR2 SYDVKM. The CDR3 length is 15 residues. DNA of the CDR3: TGTGCCAGCAGTTTGGACAGGGGGACCAATCAGCCCCAGCATTTT. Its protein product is CASSLDRGTNQPQHF.

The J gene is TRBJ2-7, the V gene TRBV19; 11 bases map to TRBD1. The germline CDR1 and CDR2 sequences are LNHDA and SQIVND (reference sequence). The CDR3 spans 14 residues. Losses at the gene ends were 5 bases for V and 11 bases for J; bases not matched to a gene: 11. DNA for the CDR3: TGTGCCAGTAGTCTTGGACAGGGGGCGCAGCCGGAGTACTTC. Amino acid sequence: CASSLGQGAQPEYF. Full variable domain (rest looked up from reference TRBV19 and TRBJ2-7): DGGITQSPKYLFRKEGQNVTLSCEQNLNHDAMYWYRQDPGQGLRLIYYSQIVNDFQKGDIAEGYSVSREKKESFPLTVTSAQKNPTAFYLCASSLGQGAQPEYFGPGTRLTVT.

The CDR3 spells CAFKGTGDEKLFF. Here the CDR3 DNA reads TGTGCCTTTAAGGGGACAGGGGATGAAAAACTGTTTTTT. This chain links TRBV30 with TRBJ1-4; the match to TRBD1 covers 10 bases. The CDR3 is 13 residues long. Germline V gene lookup returns CDR1 GTSNPN and CDR2 SVGIG (reference sequence). The ends lost 7 bases at V and 6 bases at J; junction bases unmatched: 5.

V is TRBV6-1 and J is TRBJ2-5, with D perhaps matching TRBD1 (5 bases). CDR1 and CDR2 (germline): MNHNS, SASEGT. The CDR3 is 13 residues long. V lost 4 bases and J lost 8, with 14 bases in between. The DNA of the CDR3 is TGTGCCAGCAGTGTGACAGACGTGGATACCCAGTACTTC. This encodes CASSVTDVDTQYF.

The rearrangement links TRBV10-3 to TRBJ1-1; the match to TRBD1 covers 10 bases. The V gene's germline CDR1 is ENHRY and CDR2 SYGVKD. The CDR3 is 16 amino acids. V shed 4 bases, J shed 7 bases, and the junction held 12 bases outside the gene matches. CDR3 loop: CAISASETGGAGEAFF. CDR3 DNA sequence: TGTGCCATCAGTGCTTCAGAGACAGGGGGCGCGGGTGAAGCTTTCTTT.

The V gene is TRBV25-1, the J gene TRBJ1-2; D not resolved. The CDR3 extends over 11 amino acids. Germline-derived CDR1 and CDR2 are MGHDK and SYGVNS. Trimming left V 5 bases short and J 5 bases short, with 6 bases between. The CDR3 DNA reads TGTGCCAGCAGTCCCTATTATGGCTACACCTTC. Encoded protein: CASSPYYGYTF.

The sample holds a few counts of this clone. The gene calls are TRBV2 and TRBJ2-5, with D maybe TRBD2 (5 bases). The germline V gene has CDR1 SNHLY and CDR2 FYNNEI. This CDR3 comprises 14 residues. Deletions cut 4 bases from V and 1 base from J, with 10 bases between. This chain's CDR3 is CASSVTGIQETQYF. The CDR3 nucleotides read TGTGCCAGCAGTGTGACGGGGATCCAAGAGACCCAGTACTTC.

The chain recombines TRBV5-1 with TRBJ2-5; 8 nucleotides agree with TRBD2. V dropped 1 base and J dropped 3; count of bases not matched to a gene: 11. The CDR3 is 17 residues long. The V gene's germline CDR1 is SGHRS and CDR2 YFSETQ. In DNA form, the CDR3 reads TGCGCCAGCAGCTTGAGTCCTAGCGGGTGGGGAGAAGAGACCCAGTACTTC. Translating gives CASSLSPSGWGEETQYF.

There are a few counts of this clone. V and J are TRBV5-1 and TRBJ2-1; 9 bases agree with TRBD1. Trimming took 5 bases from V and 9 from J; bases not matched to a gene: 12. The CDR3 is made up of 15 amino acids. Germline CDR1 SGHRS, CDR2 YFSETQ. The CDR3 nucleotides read TGCGCCAGCAGAAACACCGGGACAGGGTCCACTGAGCAGTTCTTC. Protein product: CASRNTGTGSTEQFF.

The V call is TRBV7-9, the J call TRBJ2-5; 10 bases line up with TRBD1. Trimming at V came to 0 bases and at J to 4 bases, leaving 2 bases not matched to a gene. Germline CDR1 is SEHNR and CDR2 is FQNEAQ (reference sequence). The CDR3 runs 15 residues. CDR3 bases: TGTGCCAGCAGCTTAGCGGGGGACAGGGGAGAGACCCAGTACTTC. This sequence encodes CASSLAGDRGETQYF.

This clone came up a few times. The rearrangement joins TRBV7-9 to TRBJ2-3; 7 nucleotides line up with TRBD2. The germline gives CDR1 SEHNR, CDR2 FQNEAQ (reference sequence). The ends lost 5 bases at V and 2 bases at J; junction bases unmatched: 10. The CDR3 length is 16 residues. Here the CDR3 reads CASSPSLADITDTQYF. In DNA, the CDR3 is TGTGCCAGCAGCCCGTCCCTAGCGGATATCACAGATACGCAGTATTTT.

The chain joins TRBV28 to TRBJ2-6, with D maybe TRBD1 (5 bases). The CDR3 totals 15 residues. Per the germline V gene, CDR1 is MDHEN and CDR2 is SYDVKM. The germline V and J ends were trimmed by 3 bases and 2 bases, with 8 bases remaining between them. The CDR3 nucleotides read TGTGCCAGCAGTTTGCCCAGGGCTGGGGCCAACGTCCTGACTTTC. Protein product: CASSLPRAGANVLTF.

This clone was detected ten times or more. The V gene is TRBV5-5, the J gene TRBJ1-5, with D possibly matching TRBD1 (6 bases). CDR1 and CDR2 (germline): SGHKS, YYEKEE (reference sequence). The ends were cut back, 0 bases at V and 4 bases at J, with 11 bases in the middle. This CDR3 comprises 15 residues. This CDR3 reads CASSLVSGANQPQHF. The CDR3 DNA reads TGTGCCAGCAGCTTGGTATCAGGGGCGAATCAGCCCCAGCATTTT.

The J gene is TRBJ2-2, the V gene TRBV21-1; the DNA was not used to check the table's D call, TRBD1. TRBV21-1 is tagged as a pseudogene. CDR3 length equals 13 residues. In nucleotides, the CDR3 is TGTGCCAGCAGCAATCACGACAGGGGGGAGCTGTTTTTT. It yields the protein CASSNHDRGELFF.

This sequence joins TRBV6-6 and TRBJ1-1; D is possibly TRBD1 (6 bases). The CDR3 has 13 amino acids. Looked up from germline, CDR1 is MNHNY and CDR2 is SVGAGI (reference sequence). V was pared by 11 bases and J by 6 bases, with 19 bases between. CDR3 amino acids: CAVQGRVEAEAFF. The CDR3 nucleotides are TGTGCCGTACAGGGTAGGGTGGAGGCTGAAGCTTTCTTT.

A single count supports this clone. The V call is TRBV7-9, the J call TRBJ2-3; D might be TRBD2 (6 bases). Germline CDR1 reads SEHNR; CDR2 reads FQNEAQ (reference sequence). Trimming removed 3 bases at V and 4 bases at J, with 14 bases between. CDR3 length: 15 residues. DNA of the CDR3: TGTGCCAGCAGCTTCTCGGGAGTAGGGGCAGATACGCAGTATTTT. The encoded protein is CASSFSGVGADTQYF.

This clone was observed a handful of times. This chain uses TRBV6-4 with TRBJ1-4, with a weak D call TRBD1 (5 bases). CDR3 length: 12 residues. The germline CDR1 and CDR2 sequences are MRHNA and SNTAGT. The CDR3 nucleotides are TGTGGCACTGGGGCAGGGAATGAAAAACTGTTTTTT. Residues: CGTGAGNEKLFF.